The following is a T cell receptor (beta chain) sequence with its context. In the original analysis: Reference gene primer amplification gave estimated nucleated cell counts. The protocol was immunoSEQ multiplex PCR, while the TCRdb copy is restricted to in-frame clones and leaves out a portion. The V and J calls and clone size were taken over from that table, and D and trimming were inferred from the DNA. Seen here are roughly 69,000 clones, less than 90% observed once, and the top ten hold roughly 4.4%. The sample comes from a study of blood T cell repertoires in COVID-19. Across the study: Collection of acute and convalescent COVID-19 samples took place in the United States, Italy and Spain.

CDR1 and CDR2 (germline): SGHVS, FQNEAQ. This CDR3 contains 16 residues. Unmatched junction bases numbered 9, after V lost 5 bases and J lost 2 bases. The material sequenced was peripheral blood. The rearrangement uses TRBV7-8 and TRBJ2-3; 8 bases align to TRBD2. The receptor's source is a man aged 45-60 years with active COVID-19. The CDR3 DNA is TGTGCCAGCAGCCTCGGGCCAGCGGGGGCCACAGATACGCAGTATTTT. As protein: CASSLGPAGATDTQYF. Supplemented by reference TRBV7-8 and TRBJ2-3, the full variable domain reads GAGVSQSPRYKVAKRGQDVALRCDPISGHVSLFWYQQALGQGPEFLTYFQNEAQLDKSGLPSDRFFAERPEGSVSTLKIQRTQQEDSAVYLCASSLGPAGATDTQYFGPGTRLTVL.